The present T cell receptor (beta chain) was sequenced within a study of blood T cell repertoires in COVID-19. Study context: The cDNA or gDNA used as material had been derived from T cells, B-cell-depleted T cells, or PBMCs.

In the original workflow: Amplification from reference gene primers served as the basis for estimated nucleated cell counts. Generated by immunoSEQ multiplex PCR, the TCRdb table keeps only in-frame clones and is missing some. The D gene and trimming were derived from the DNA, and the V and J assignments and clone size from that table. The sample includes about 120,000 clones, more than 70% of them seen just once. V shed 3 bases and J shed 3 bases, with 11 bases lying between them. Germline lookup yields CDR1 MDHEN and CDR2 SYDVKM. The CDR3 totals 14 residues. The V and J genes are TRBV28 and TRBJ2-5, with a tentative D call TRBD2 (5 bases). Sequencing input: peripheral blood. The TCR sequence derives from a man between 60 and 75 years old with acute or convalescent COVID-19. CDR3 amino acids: CASSFSGSKETQYF. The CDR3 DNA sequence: TGTGCCAGCAGTTTTTCTGGGAGCAAAGAGACCCAGTACTTC.